The subject of this entry is one TCR beta chain. The antigen is unknown. The CDR3 is 15 residues long. Trimming cost V 0 bases and J 4 bases, with 11 bases left between them. Germline CDR1 reads SGHRS; CDR2 reads YFSETQ. Isolation recovered at least 7 million PBMCs from every sample. The data derive from a study of blood T cells in healthy people across ages. Study observations and caveats: Strongly correlated with naive T cell percentage was TCR beta diversity.

Primers used in a second PCR of roughly 6 to 11 cycles were a sample-barcoded 5' primer and a J-beta primer mix. MiXCR was run by TCRdb on the 5' RACE reads, yielding one entry per CDR3 protein. The sample has around 800,000 distinct CDR3 sequences, about 26% seen once; the top ten hold approximately 2.9%. The same sample was also used in a study of T cells of mothers and their children.

The rearrangement joins TRBV5-1 to TRBJ1-3, with D maybe TRBD1 (5 bases). Sequencing was done on a sample of blood. The TCR was taken from a boy between 5 and 17 years old in good health. The CDR3 region is CASSLEGSEGNTIYF. CDR3 DNA sequence: TGCGCCAGCAGCTTGGAGGGGAGTGAAGGAAACACCATATATTTT.